The 23 T cell receptor beta chains below all came from one sample that was sequenced in a study of control samples from healthy donors and cancer patients. TCRdb's table, derived via immunoSEQ multiplex PCR, lists solely in-frame clones and lacks some. Here the sample spans about 130,000 clones, over 75% being singletons. The sample comprised blood. The receptor set was obtained from a man between 40 and 49 years old in good health.

This clone was counted once. The chain uses TRBV5-1 and TRBJ2-2, with D perhaps matching TRBD2 (5 bases). The germline V gene has CDR1 SGHRS and CDR2 YFSETQ. This CDR3 has 15 amino acids. Deletions cut 5 bases from V and 4 bases from J, with 15 bases between. This CDR3 reads CASSIGNAGTGELFF. The CDR3 DNA reads TGCGCCAGCAGTATAGGGAACGCGGGCACCGGGGAGCTGTTTTTT.

The gene calls are TRBV28 and TRBJ2-1; TRBD2 matches 11 bases. The V and J ends lost 3 bases and 7 bases, in that order; junction bases with no gene match: 5. This CDR3 region has 15 residues. Germline CDR1 reads MDHEN; CDR2 reads SYDVKM. The CDR3 nucleotides are TGTGCCAGCAGTTTCACTAGCGGGGGTGGGAATGAGCAGTTCTTC. It specifies CASSFTSGGGNEQFF. The full variable domain, its missing parts supplied by reference TRBV28 and TRBJ2-1, is DVKVTQSSRYLVKRTGEKVFLECVQDMDHENMFWYRQDPGLGLRLIYFSYDVKMKEKGDIPEGYSVSREKKERFSLILESASTNQTSMYLCASSFTSGGGNEQFFGPGTRLTVL.

This chain links TRBV7-8 with TRBJ1-1; D is perhaps TRBD1 (5 bases). Germline V gene data show CDR1 as SGHVS and CDR2 as FQNEAQ. Trimming took 3 bases from V and 4 from J, leaving 12 bases between them. CDR3 size: 14 residues. This CDR3 is CASSFGGSGTEAFF. The CDR3 region has the DNA TGTGCCAGCAGCTTCGGGGGATCCGGCACTGAAGCTTTCTTT.

The V and J genes are TRBV10-3 and TRBJ1-1; D might be TRBD1 (5 bases). Deletions cut 7 bases from V and 4 bases from J, with 16 bases between. Germline lookup yields CDR1 ENHRY and CDR2 SYGVKD. This CDR3 is 14 amino acids long. CDR3 DNA: TGTGCCATCACCGGGGACTCGGGCGGCACTGAAGCTTTCTTT. Amino acids: CAITGDSGGTEAFF.

The genes are TRBV9 and TRBJ2-6; unclear D gene. Looked up from germline, CDR1 is SGDLS and CDR2 is YYNGEE. Trimming pared 0 bases from V and 2 bases from J, leaving 12 bases between. This CDR3 comprises 17 residues. The CDR3 DNA reads TGTGCCAGCAGCGTAGCTGGGCACTCGACTGGGGCCAACGTCCTGACTTTC. Translating gives CASSVAGHSTGANVLTF. Looking up the rest from reference TRBV9 and TRBJ2-6 gives the full variable domain: DSGVTQTPKHLITATGQRVTLRCSPRSGDLSVYWYQQSLDQGLQFLIQYYNGEERAKGNILERFSAQQFPDLHSELNLSSLELGDSALYFCASSVAGHSTGANVLTFGAGSRLTVL.

This chain links TRBV9 with TRBJ1-2; 11 positions agree with TRBD1. Germline assignment: CDR1 SGDLS and CDR2 YYNGEE. This CDR3 is built from 16 residues. V was clipped by 0 bases and J by 6 bases; unmatched bases: 7. In DNA, the CDR3 is TGTGCCAGCAGCGTAGGTGGGACAGGGGGTTTTCATGGCTACACCTTC. Translated, it gives CASSVGGTGGFHGYTF.

Regarding this clone: The same CDR3 also results from other DNA sequences found in this sample. The chain has TRBV29-1 and TRBJ1-1; tentative D call: TRBD1 (6 bases). This CDR3 comprises 11 residues. V gave up 6 bases and J gave up 8 bases, with 13 bases separating them. Germline CDR1 is SQVTM and CDR2 is ANQGSEA. CDR3 protein: CSVADSPEAFF. The CDR3, as DNA: TGCAGCGTAGCGGACAGCCCGGAAGCTTTCTTT.

This CDR3 is CASSGRPGPNTEAFF. The CDR3 bases are TGTGCCAGCAGCGGTCGACCGGGACCAAACACTGAAGCTTTCTTT. The genes are TRBV11-2 and TRBJ1-1; a weak D match, TRBD1 (5 bases). Trimming left V 5 bases short and J 2 bases short, with 15 bases between. The CDR3 loop spans 15 amino acids. Germline CDR1 is SGHAT and CDR2 is FQNNGV.

This clone has just a few counts. The rearrangement joins TRBV5-1 to TRBJ1-1; D is unresolved. The germline gives CDR1 SGHRS, CDR2 YFSETQ. CDR3 length equals 15 residues. Trimming took 2 bases from V and 3 from J, leaving 14 bases between them. CDR3 in amino acids: CASSFSHRGDTEAFF. CDR3 in DNA: TGCGCCAGCAGCTTTTCACACCGTGGGGACACTGAAGCTTTCTTT.

CDR3 sequence reads: CASSQETGGLGETQYF. Written as DNA, the CDR3 is TGCGCCAGCAGCCAAGAAACGGGGGGGCTTGGGGAGACCCAGTACTTC. The chain employs TRBV4-1 and TRBJ2-5, with TRBD2 matching over 8 bases. Unmatched junction bases numbered 8, after V lost 0 bases and J lost 5 bases. The CDR3 has 16 amino acids. Germline lookup yields CDR1 MGHRA and CDR2 YSYEKL.

The V gene is TRBV5-8, the J gene TRBJ2-5; TRBD1 matches at 7 bases. The germline V gene encodes CDR1 SGHTS and CDR2 YDEGEE. After removal of 4 bases from V and 1 base from J, the junction contained 16 bases not matched to a gene. This CDR3 is built from 18 residues. The CDR3, as DNA: TGTGCCAGCAGCCTTAAAGGGTCCCCAGGGGGTCTCCAAGAGACCCAGTACTTC. Translation gives CASSLKGSPGGLQETQYF. The full variable domain, its missing parts supplied by reference TRBV5-8 and TRBJ2-5, is EAGVTQSPTHLIKTRGQQATLRCSPISGHTSVYWYQQALGLGLQFLLWYDEGEERNRGNFPPRFSGRQFPNYSSELNVNALELEDSALYLCASSLKGSPGGLQETQYFGPGTRLLVL.

The genes are TRBV7-9 and TRBJ2-2; tentative D call: TRBD1 (5 bases). CDR3 length: 13 amino acids. Germline V gene lookup returns CDR1 SEHNR and CDR2 FQNEAQ (reference sequence). Trimming shortened V by 8 bases and J by 2 bases, and 9 bases separated the two germline ends. DNA for the CDR3: TGTGCCAGCGTTGGGGCAAACACCGGGGAGCTGTTTTTT. It encodes CASVGANTGELFF.

The genes are TRBV7-9 and TRBJ2-3; no clear D gene. Per the germline V gene, CDR1 is SEHNR and CDR2 is FQNEAQ (reference sequence). The CDR3 runs to 14 residues. Trimming cost V 0 bases and J 1 base, with 5 bases left between them. The CDR3 loop is CASSLAPGTDTQYF. The CDR3 DNA reads TGTGCCAGCAGCTTAGCCCCCGGCACAGATACGCAGTATTTT.

V is TRBV28 and J is TRBJ1-5; D is undetermined. The germline V and J ends were trimmed by 7 bases and 7 bases, with 17 bases remaining between them. This CDR3 has 14 amino acids. Germline V CDR1 and CDR2: MDHEN, SYDVKM. For the CDR3, the DNA is TGTGCCAGCATCGAGCCCACCTTTGGCCAGCCCCAGCATTTT. Translating gives CASIEPTFGQPQHF.

This chain uses TRBV9 with TRBJ1-3; D is unresolved. The V gene lost 7 bases and the J gene lost 4 bases, with 18 bases spanning the gap. Germline values: CDR1 SGDLS, CDR2 YYNGEE. The CDR3 covers 15 residues. The CDR3, as DNA: TGTGCCAGCGGCCCCCTCGTCATGGGAGGAAACACCATATATTTT. It codes for CASGPLVMGGNTIYF.

The chain uses TRBV7-9 and TRBJ1-1, with 8 bases identical to TRBD1. This CDR3 contains 12 residues. Trimming cost V 4 bases and J 7 bases; bases outside gene matches: 2. Germline CDR1 SEHNR, CDR2 FQNEAQ (reference sequence). The CDR3 sequence: CASSSQGVEAFF. DNA for the CDR3: TGTGCCAGCAGCTCACAGGGGGTTGAAGCTTTCTTT.

The gene calls are TRBV7-8 and TRBJ2-7, with a weak D call TRBD1 (6 bases). Germline CDR1 SGHVS, CDR2 FQNEAQ. The CDR3 is 13 residues long. V gave up 2 bases and J gave up 3 bases, with 8 bases separating them. CDR3 sequence reads: CASSLSRGYEQYF. The CDR3 region has the DNA TGTGCCAGCAGCTTAAGCAGGGGCTACGAGCAGTACTTC.

The chain is built from TRBV27 and TRBJ2-6; perhaps TRBD2 as D (6 bases). Germline V lookup: CDR1 MNHEY, CDR2 SMNVEV (reference sequence). V dropped 4 bases and J dropped 4 bases, with 11 bases sitting between them. This CDR3 contains 15 residues. The CDR3 bases are TGTGCCAGCAGTTGGAGGGCGGCGGGGGCCAACGTCCTGACTTTC. This sequence encodes CASSWRAAGANVLTF. Looking up the rest from reference TRBV27 and TRBJ2-6 gives the full variable domain: EAQVTQNPRYLITVTGKKLTVTCSQNMNHEYMSWYRQDPGLGLRQIYYSMNVEVTDKGDVPEGYKVSRKEKRNFPLILESPSPNQTSLYFCASSWRAAGANVLTFGAGSRLTVL.

CDR3 in DNA: TGTGCCAGCACTCCGGGACAGGGGATTCCTGACTACACCTTC. Translation: CASTPGQGIPDYTF. V usage is TRBV5-4 and J usage is TRBJ1-2; TRBD1 matches at 10 bases. The CDR3 has 14 amino acids. Germline CDR1 is SGHNT and CDR2 is YYREEE (reference sequence). Trimming removed 6 bases from V and 10 bases from J; junction bases left unmatched: 12. Looking up the rest from reference TRBV5-4 and TRBJ1-2 gives the full variable domain: ETGVTQSPTHLIKTRGQQVTLRCSSQSGHNTVSWYQQALGQGPQFIFQYYREEENGRGNFPPRFSGLQFPNYSSELNVNALELDDSALYLCASTPGQGIPDYTFGSGTRLTVV.

The chain couples TRBV28 to TRBJ1-2, with 8 bases identical to TRBD1. Losses at the gene ends were 4 bases for V and 4 bases for J; bases not matched to a gene: 5. This CDR3 comprises 14 residues. Germline V lookup: CDR1 MDHEN, CDR2 SYDVKM. This CDR3 is CASSSTGTGYGYTF. Here the CDR3 DNA reads TGTGCCAGCAGTTCAACCGGGACAGGCTATGGCTACACCTTC.

This clone was observed once. This chain links TRBV6-6 with TRBJ2-5; TRBD2 aligns across 8 bases. V shed 0 bases, J shed 5 bases, and the junction held 8 bases outside the gene matches. Germline CDR1 reads MNHNY; CDR2 reads SVGAGI (reference sequence). This CDR3 has 16 amino acids. CDR3 sequence reads: CASSYSFSGASETQYF. In DNA form, the CDR3 reads TGTGCCAGCAGTTACTCGTTTAGCGGGGCCAGCGAGACCCAGTACTTC.

The CDR3 DNA reads TGTGCCAGCAGCTTTAGCAGGGATACCGAAGCTTTCTTT. It codes for CASSFSRDTEAFF. The chain employs TRBV7-2 and TRBJ1-1; D perhaps matches TRBD1 (5 bases). Germline assignment: CDR1 SGHTA and CDR2 FQGNSA. V was clipped by 3 bases and J by 8 bases, with 13 bases between them. This CDR3 comprises 13 residues.

This clone was seen just once. This rearrangement joins TRBV4-1 to TRBJ2-1; 14 bases agree with TRBD2. J lost 1 base, V lost 0 bases, and 8 bases had no gene match. From germline, CDR1 is MGHRA and CDR2 YSYEKL. The CDR3 totals 20 residues. The DNA for the CDR3 is TGCGCCAGCAGCCAAGAGAGACTAGCGGGGGGGCCGGATTCCTACAATGAGCAGTTCTTC. This translates into CASSQERLAGGPDSYNEQFF.